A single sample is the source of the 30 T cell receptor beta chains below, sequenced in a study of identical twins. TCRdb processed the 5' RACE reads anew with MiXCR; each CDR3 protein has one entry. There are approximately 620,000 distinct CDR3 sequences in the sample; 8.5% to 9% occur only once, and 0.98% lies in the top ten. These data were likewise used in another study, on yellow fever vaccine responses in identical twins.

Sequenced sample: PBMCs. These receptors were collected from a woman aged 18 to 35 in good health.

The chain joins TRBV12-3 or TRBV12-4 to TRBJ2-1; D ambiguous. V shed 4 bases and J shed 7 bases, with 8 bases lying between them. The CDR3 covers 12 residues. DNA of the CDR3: TGTGCCAGCAGTTCGGTAAAGAATGAGCAGTTCTTC. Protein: CASSSVKNEQFF.

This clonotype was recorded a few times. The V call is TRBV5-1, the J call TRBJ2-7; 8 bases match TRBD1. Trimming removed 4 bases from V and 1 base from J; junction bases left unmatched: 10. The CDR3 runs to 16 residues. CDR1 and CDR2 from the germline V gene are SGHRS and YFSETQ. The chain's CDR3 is CASSPVTGTGSYEQYF. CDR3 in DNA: TGCGCCAGCAGCCCAGTAACCGGGACAGGATCCTACGAGCAGTACTTC.

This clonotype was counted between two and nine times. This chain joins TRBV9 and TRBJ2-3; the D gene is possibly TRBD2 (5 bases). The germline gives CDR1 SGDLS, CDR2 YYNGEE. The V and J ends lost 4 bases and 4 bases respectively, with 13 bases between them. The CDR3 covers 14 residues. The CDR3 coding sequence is TGTGCCAGCAGCCCGCGGCTAGCTCCAGATACGCAGTATTTT. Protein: CASSPRLAPDTQYF.

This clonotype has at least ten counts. CDR3 amino acids: CASSMTGSTDTQYF. Here the CDR3 DNA reads TGTGCCAGTAGTATGACAGGGAGCACAGATACGCAGTATTTT. The chain links TRBV19 to TRBJ2-3, with 7 bases identical to TRBD1. The V and J ends lost 3 bases and 0 bases, in that order; junction bases with no gene match: 0. CDR3 size: 14 residues. Germline CDR1 reads LNHDA; CDR2 reads SQIVND (reference sequence).

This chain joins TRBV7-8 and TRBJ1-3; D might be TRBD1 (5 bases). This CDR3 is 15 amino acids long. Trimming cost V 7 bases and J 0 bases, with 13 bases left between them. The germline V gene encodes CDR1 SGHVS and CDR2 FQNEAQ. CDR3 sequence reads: CASKGTTSSGNTIYF. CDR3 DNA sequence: TGTGCCAGCAAGGGGACGACCAGCTCTGGAAACACCATATATTTT. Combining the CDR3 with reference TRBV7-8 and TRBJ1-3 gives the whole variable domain GAGVSQSPRYKVAKRGQDVALRCDPISGHVSLFWYQQALGQGPEFLTYFQNEAQLDKSGLPSDRFFAERPEGSVSTLKIQRTQQEDSAVYLCASKGTTSSGNTIYFGEGSWLTVV.

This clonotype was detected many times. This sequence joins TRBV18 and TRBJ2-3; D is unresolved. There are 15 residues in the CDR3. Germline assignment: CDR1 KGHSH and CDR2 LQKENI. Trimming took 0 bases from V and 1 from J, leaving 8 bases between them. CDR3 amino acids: CASSPPGRGTDTQYF. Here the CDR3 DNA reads TGTGCCAGCTCACCACCCGGTAGGGGCACAGATACGCAGTATTTT.

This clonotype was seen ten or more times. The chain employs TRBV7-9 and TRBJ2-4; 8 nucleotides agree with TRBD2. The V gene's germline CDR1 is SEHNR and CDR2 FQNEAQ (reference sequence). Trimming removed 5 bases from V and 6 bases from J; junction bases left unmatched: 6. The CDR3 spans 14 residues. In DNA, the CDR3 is TGTGCCAGCAGCGCCGGGGGGGCGCGAAACATTCAGTACTTC. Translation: CASSAGGARNIQYF.

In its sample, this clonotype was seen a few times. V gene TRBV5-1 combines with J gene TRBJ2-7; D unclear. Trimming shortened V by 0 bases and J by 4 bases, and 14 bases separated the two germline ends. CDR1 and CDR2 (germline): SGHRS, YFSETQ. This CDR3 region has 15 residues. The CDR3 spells CASSLAMDEEYEQYF. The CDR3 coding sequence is TGCGCCAGCAGCTTGGCCATGGACGAAGAATACGAGCAGTACTTC.

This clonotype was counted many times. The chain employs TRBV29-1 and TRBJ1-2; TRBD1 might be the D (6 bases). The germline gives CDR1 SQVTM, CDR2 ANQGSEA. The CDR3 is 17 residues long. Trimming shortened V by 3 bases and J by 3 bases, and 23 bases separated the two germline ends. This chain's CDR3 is CSVEARLGGRLDYGYTF. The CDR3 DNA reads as TGCAGCGTTGAGGCCCGGCTCGGGGGGCGATTGGACTATGGCTACACCTTC.

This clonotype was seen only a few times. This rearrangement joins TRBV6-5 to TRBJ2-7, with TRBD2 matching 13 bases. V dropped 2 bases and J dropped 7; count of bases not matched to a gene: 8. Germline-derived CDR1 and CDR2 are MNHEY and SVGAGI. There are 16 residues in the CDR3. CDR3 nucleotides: TGTGCCAGCAGTTACCGGACTAGCGGGAGAAGAAGTGAGCAGTACTTC. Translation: CASSYRTSGRRSEQYF.

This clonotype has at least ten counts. CDR3 bases: TGTGCCAGCTTAAAAAGGGCCGGCCCCGGAGAGACCCAGTACTTC. Translating it yields CASLKRAGPGETQYF. V and J are TRBV12-3 or TRBV12-4 and TRBJ2-5; D not certain. The CDR3 loop spans 15 amino acids. Trimming cost V 8 bases and J 4 bases, with 20 bases left between them.

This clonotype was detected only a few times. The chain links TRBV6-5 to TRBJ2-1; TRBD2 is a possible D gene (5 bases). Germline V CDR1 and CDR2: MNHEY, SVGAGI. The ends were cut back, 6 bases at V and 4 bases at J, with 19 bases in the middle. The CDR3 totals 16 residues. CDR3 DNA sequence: TGTGCCAGCAGCTTAGAATCCGGGAAACCTTACAATGAGCAGTTCTTC. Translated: CASSLESGKPYNEQFF.

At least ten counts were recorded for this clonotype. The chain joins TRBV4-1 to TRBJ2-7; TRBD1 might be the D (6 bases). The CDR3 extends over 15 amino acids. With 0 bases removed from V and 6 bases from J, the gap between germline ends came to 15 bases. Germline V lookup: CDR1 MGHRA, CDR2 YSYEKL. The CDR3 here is CASSQDLTGISEQYF. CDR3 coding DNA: TGCGCCAGCAGCCAAGATTTAACAGGGATAAGCGAGCAGTACTTC.

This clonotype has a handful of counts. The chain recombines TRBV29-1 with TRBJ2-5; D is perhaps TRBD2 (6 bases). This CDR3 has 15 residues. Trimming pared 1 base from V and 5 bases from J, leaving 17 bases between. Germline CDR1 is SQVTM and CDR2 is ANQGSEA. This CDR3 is CSVEGGNLVGETQYF. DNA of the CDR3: TGCAGCGTTGAAGGCGGGAACTTGGTTGGGGAGACCCAGTACTTC.

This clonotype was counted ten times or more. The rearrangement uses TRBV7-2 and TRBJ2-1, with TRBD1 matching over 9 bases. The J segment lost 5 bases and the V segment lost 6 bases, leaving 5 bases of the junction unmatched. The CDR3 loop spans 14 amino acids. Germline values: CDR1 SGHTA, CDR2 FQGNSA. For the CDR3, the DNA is TGTGCCAGCAGACGCCGGGACAGGGACAATGAGCAGTTCTTC. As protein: CASRRRDRDNEQFF.

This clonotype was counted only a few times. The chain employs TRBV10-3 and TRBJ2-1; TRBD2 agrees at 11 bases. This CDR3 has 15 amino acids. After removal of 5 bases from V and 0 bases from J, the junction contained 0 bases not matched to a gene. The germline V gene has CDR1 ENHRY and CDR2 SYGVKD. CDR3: CAISLAGGSYNEQFF. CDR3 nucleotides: TGTGCCATCAGTCTAGCGGGGGGCTCCTACAATGAGCAGTTCTTC.

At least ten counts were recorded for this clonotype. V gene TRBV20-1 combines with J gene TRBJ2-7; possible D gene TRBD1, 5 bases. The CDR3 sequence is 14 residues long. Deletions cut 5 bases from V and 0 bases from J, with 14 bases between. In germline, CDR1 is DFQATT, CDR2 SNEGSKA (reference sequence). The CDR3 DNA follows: TGCAGTGCTCACAGCAGGGAAAACTCCTACGAGCAGTACTTC. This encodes CSAHSRENSYEQYF.

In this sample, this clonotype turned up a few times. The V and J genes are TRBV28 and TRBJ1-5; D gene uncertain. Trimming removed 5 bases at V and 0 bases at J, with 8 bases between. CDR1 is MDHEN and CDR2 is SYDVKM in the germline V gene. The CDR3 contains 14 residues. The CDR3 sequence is CASSGISSNQPQHF. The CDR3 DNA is TGTGCCAGCAGTGGGATATCTAGCAATCAGCCCCAGCATTTT.

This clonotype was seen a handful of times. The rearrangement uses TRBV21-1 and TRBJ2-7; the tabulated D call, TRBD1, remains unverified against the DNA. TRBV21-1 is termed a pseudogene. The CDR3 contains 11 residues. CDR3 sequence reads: CATTGAGEQYF. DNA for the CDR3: TGTGCCACCACAGGGGCTGGGGAGCAGTACTTC.

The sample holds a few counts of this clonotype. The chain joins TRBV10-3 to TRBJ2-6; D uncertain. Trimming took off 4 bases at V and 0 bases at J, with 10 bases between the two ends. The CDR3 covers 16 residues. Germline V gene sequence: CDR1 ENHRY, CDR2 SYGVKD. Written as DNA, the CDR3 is TGTGCCATCAGTGCACGGTCAAGCTCTGGGGCCAACGTCCTGACTTTC. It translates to CAISARSSSGANVLTF.

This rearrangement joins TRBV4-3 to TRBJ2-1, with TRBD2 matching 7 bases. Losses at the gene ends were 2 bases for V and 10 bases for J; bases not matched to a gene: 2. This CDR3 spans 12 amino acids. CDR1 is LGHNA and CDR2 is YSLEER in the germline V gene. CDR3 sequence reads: CASSQRGGEQFF. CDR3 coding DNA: TGCGCCAGCAGCCAAAGGGGAGGGGAGCAGTTCTTC.

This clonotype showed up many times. CDR3 DNA: TGCAGCGTTGAAGTGGGCAGGAGGGGGGAGACCCAGTACTTC. Its protein is CSVEVGRRGETQYF. The chain joins TRBV29-1 to TRBJ2-5; either TRBD1 or TRBD2 may supply D (6 bases each). Germline V lookup: CDR1 SQVTM, CDR2 ANQGSEA. Trimming took 1 base from V and 5 from J, leaving 14 bases between them. The CDR3 is 14 residues long.

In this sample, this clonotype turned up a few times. The CDR3 sequence: CASSQRPGQVHYEQYF. CDR3 DNA sequence: TGTGCCAGCAGCCAACGACCGGGACAAGTCCACTACGAGCAGTACTTC. This rearrangement joins TRBV11-2 to TRBJ2-7, with a weak D call TRBD1 (6 bases). The length of the CDR3 is 16 residues. Germline values: CDR1 SGHAT, CDR2 FQNNGV. With 5 bases removed from V and 3 bases from J, the gap between germline ends came to 20 bases.

The CDR3 protein is CSARDREQGDAYF. In DNA, the CDR3 is TGCAGTGCTAGAGATCGGGAGCAGGGGGACGCGTACTTC. This chain connects TRBV20-1 to TRBJ2-7, with TRBD1 as a possible D gene (7 bases). Germline V lookup: CDR1 DFQATT, CDR2 SNEGSKA (reference sequence). CDR3 length equals 13 residues. Trimming removed 0 bases from V and 12 bases from J, with 18 bases in between.

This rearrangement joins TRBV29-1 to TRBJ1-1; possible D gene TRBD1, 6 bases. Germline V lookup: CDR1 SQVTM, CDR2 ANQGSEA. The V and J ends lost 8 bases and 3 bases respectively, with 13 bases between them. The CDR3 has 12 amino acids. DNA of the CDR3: TGCAGCACGGACAGAGGGCACACTGAAGCTTTCTTT. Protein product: CSTDRGHTEAFF.

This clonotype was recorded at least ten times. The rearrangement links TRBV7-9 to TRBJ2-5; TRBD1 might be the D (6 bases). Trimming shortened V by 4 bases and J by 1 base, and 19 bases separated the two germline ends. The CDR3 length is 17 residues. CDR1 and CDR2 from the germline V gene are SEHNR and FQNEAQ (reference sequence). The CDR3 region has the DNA TGTGCCAGCAGCTCCCGAGTAAAACAGGGCCTCCAAGAGACCCAGTACTTC. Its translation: CASSSRVKQGLQETQYF.

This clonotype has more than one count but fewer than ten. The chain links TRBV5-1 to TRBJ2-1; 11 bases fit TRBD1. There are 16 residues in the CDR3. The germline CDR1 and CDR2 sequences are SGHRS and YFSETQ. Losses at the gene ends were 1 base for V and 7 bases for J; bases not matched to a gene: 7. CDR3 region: CASSLYQGQGGNEQFF. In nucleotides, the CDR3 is TGCGCCAGCAGCTTGTATCAGGGACAGGGGGGGAATGAGCAGTTCTTC.

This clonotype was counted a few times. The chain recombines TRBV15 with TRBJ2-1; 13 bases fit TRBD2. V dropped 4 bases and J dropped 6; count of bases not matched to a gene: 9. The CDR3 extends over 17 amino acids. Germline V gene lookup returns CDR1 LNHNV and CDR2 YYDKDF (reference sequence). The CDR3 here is CATSMVLAGGPANEQFF. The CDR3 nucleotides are TGTGCCACCAGCATGGTACTAGCGGGGGGGCCTGCCAATGAGCAGTTCTTC. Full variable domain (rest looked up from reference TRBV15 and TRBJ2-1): DAMVIQNPRYQVTQFGKPVTLSCSQTLNHNVMYWYQQKSSQAPKLLFHYYDKDFNNEADTPDNFQSRRPNTSFCFLDIRSPGLGDTAMYLCATSMVLAGGPANEQFFGPGTRLTVL.

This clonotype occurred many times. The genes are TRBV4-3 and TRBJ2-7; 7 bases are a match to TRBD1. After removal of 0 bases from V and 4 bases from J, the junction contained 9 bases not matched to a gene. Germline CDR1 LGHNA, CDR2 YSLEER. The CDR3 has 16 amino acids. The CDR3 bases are TGCGCCAGCAGCCAAGATCTTCGAGACAGGGAATACGAGCAGTACTTC. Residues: CASSQDLRDREYEQYF.

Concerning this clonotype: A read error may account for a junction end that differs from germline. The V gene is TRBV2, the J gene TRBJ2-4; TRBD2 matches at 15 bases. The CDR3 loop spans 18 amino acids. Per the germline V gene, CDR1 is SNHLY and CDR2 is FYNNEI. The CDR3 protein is CASSRGLAGGLAKNFQYF. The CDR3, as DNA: TGTGCCAGCAGTCGAGGACTAGCGGGAGGGCTAGCCAAAAACTTTCAGTACTTC.